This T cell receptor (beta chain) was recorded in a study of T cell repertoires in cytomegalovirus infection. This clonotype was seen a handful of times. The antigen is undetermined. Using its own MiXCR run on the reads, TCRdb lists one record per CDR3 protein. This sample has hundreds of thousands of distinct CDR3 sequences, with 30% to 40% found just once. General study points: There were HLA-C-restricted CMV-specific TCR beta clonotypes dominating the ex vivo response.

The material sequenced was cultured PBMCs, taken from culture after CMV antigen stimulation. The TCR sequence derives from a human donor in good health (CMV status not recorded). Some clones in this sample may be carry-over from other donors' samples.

CDR3 loop: CASSSGLAGVGVQFF. In DNA, the CDR3 is TGTGCCAGCAGCTCGGGACTAGCGGGAGTTGGGGTGCAGTTCTTC. The V call is TRBV7-2, the J call TRBJ2-1, with TRBD2 matching 14 bases. CDR1 SGHTA and CDR2 FQGNSA come from the germline V gene. This CDR3 spans 15 amino acids. V gave up 4 bases and J gave up 12 bases; unmatched junction bases: 8.